A selection of T cell receptor beta chains follows, all from one sample in a study of blood T cell repertoires in COVID-19. TCRdb's copy holds only in-frame clones and misses some; the assay was immunoSEQ multiplex PCR. Seen here are 200,000 to 300,000 clones, more than 65% observed once, and the top ten hold approximately 2%. Sequenced sample: peripheral blood. Source of these receptors: a man in his forties or fifties who had recovered from COVID-19. Each CDR3 is given with its conserved first and last residue. The order of the fields is V gene, clone size, D gene, J gene, CDR3 protein, CDR3 DNA. The D gene is left open where the match is weak. A clone size is listed for some rows: how often the clone was seen (once, few, many), or a class if it is expanded.

v_gene: TRBV5-4; abundance: -; d_gene: TRBD1; j_gene: TRBJ1-1; CDR3aa: CASSYRDSTEAFF; CDR3nt: TGTGCCAGCAGCTACCGGGACAGCACTGAAGCTTTCTTT
v_gene: TRBV6-2/TRBV6-3; abundance: many; d_gene: TRBD1; j_gene: TRBJ1-6; CDR3aa: CASSYRGPGQGNPLHF; CDR3nt: TGTGCCAGCAGTTATCGAGGACCGGGACAGGGAAATCCCCTCCACTTT
v_gene: TRBV11-2; abundance: -; d_gene: -; j_gene: TRBJ2-3; CDR3aa: CASRSTSTDTQYF; CDR3nt: TGTGCCAGCAGATCTACTAGCACAGATACGCAGTATTTT
v_gene: TRBV7-2; abundance: -; d_gene: TRBD2; j_gene: TRBJ2-7; CDR3aa: CASSLSLAGGYEQYF; CDR3nt: TGTGCCAGCAGCTTAAGCCTAGCGGGGGGATACGAGCAGTACTTC
v_gene: TRBV27; abundance: -; d_gene: TRBD1; j_gene: TRBJ1-4; CDR3aa: CASIRGGMANEKLFF; CDR3nt: TGTGCCAGCATTAGAGGGGGCATGGCTAATGAAAAACTGTTTTTT
v_gene: TRBV28; abundance: few; d_gene: TRBD2; j_gene: TRBJ2-3; CDR3aa: CASSFASGGGGTDTQYF; CDR3nt: TGTGCCAGCAGTTTCGCTAGCGGGGGGGGTGGCACAGATACGCAGTATTTT
v_gene: TRBV6-5; abundance: -; d_gene: TRBD1; j_gene: TRBJ2-3; CDR3aa: CASSRPTGKTDTQYF; CDR3nt: TGTGCCAGCAGTCGTCCGACAGGGAAAACAGATACGCAGTATTTT
v_gene: TRBV30; abundance: -; d_gene: TRBD1; j_gene: TRBJ2-7; CDR3aa: CAWNGQEDVSYEQYF; CDR3nt: TGTGCCTGGAACGGACAGGAGGACGTCTCCTACGAGCAGTACTTC
v_gene: TRBV6-2/TRBV6-3; abundance: -; d_gene: -; j_gene: TRBJ2-4; CDR3aa: CASSLGARENIQYF; CDR3nt: TGTGCCAGCAGTCTAGGGGCCCGAGAAAACATTCAGTACTTC
v_gene: TRBV7-2; abundance: few; d_gene: -; j_gene: TRBJ2-1; CDR3aa: CASSLAGGPSEQFF; CDR3nt: TGTGCCAGCAGCTTAGCGGGGGGGCCGAGTGAGCAGTTCTTC
v_gene: TRBV6-2/TRBV6-3; abundance: -; d_gene: TRBD2; j_gene: TRBJ2-3; CDR3aa: CASSYPAGEQGGTQYF; CDR3nt: TGTGCCAGCAGTTATCCAGCGGGGGAGCAGGGAGGCACGCAGTATTTT
v_gene: TRBV18; abundance: -; d_gene: TRBD1; j_gene: TRBJ2-2; CDR3aa: CASSVTGEATGELFF; CDR3nt: TGTGCCAGCTCGGTGACAGGGGAGGCCACCGGGGAGCTGTTTTTT
v_gene: TRBV18; abundance: -; d_gene: TRBD2; j_gene: TRBJ2-1; CDR3aa: CASSSNPTSGSFDEQFF; CDR3nt: TGTGCCAGCTCATCGAACCCGACTAGCGGGAGTTTTGATGAGCAGTTCTTC
v_gene: TRBV5-4; abundance: -; d_gene: TRBD2; j_gene: TRBJ2-1; CDR3aa: CASSLRSSGNNEQFF; CDR3nt: TGTGCCAGCAGCTTGAGGTCTAGCGGGAACAATGAGCAGTTCTTC
v_gene: TRBV6-2/TRBV6-3; abundance: -; d_gene: -; j_gene: TRBJ2-7; CDR3aa: CASSYPESYEQYF; CDR3nt: TGTGCCAGCAGTTACCCAGAATCCTACGAGCAGTACTTC
v_gene: TRBV5-4; abundance: once; d_gene: -; j_gene: TRBJ2-3; CDR3aa: CASSSPVDIGTDTQYF; CDR3nt: TGTGCCAGCAGCTCGCCAGTGGACATAGGCACAGATACGCAGTATTTT
v_gene: TRBV5-1; abundance: -; d_gene: -; j_gene: TRBJ1-1; CDR3aa: CASSLISAGTEAFF; CDR3nt: TGCGCCAGCAGCTTAATATCTGCGGGCACTGAAGCTTTCTTT
v_gene: TRBV27; abundance: -; d_gene: TRBD1; j_gene: TRBJ2-7; CDR3aa: CASSLPGQGYEQYF; CDR3nt: TGTGCCAGCAGTCTACCGGGACAGGGGTACGAGCAGTACTTC
v_gene: TRBV15; abundance: few; d_gene: TRBD1; j_gene: TRBJ2-5; CDR3aa: CATSPQGARYQETQYF; CDR3nt: TGTGCCACCAGTCCTCAGGGGGCTAGATACCAAGAGACCCAGTACTTC
v_gene: TRBV11-2; abundance: -; d_gene: TRBD2; j_gene: TRBJ2-2; CDR3aa: CASSLLAGGRVGELFF; CDR3nt: TGTGCCAGCAGCTTACTAGCGGGGGGGCGAGTCGGGGAGCTGTTTTTT
v_gene: TRBV30; abundance: -; d_gene: TRBD2; j_gene: TRBJ2-2; CDR3aa: CAWIFSGRGSGELFF; CDR3nt: TGTGCCTGGATCTTTAGCGGGAGGGGCTCCGGGGAGCTGTTTTTT
v_gene: TRBV11-2; abundance: once; d_gene: -; j_gene: TRBJ1-1; CDR3aa: CASSFTGNTEAFF; CDR3nt: TGTGCCAGCAGCTTTACAGGTAACACTGAAGCTTTCTTT
v_gene: TRBV5-1; abundance: once; d_gene: -; j_gene: TRBJ2-1; CDR3aa: CASSLLAGSYNEQFF; CDR3nt: TGCGCCAGCAGCTTGCTTGCCGGCTCCTACAATGAGCAGTTCTTC
v_gene: TRBV6-5; abundance: -; d_gene: -; j_gene: TRBJ2-2; CDR3aa: CASRRGTGELFF; CDR3nt: TGTGCCAGCAGACGGGGCACCGGGGAGCTGTTTTTT
v_gene: TRBV30; abundance: -; d_gene: -; j_gene: TRBJ2-2; CDR3aa: CAWSTTSVTGELFF; CDR3nt: TGTGCCTGGAGTACTACGTCGGTCACCGGGGAGCTGTTTTTT
v_gene: TRBV7-2; abundance: -; d_gene: TRBD1; j_gene: TRBJ1-2; CDR3aa: CASSSGGLDGYTF; CDR3nt: TGTGCCAGCAGCTCAGGGGGCCTTGATGGCTACACCTTC
v_gene: TRBV10-3; abundance: -; d_gene: -; j_gene: TRBJ2-7; CDR3aa: CAISASDVYEQYF; CDR3nt: TGTGCCATCAGTGCGAGTGATGTCTACGAGCAGTACTTC
v_gene: TRBV20-1; abundance: -; d_gene: -; j_gene: TRBJ2-7; CDR3aa: CSASRDSGYEQYF; CDR3nt: TGCAGTGCTAGTCGGGACAGCGGGTACGAGCAGTACTTC
v_gene: TRBV7-2; abundance: -; d_gene: TRBD2; j_gene: TRBJ2-1; CDR3aa: CASSKLAGGELLGAVF; CDR3nt: TGTGCCAGCAGCAAGTTAGCGGGGGGTGAACTCCTAGGGGCGGTCTTC
v_gene: TRBV19; abundance: -; d_gene: -; j_gene: TRBJ1-5; CDR3aa: CASSIHRESNQPQHF; CDR3nt: TGTGCCAGTAGTATCCACAGGGAAAGCAATCAGCCCCAGCATTTT
v_gene: TRBV7-2; abundance: once; d_gene: -; j_gene: TRBJ2-7; CDR3aa: CASSLGLGSYEQYF; CDR3nt: TGTGCCAGCAGCTTAGGACTGGGCTCCTACGAGCAGTACTTC
v_gene: TRBV5-1; abundance: -; d_gene: -; j_gene: TRBJ2-5; CDR3aa: CASSRNRDATQETQYF; CDR3nt: TGCGCCAGCAGCCGAAACAGGGATGCCACCCAAGAGACCCAGTACTTC
v_gene: TRBV15; abundance: -; d_gene: TRBD1; j_gene: TRBJ2-7; CDR3aa: CATSDRVTYEQYF; CDR3nt: TGTGCCACCAGTGACAGGGTAACCTACGAGCAGTACTTC
v_gene: TRBV10-3; abundance: -; d_gene: -; j_gene: TRBJ2-3; CDR3aa: CASGTSPSTDTQYF; CDR3nt: TGTGCCAGCGGGACTTCACCAAGCACAGATACGCAGTATTTT
v_gene: TRBV9; abundance: -; d_gene: TRBD1; j_gene: TRBJ2-2; CDR3aa: CASSLKGGTGLPGELFF; CDR3nt: TGTGCCAGCAGCCTCAAAGGGGGGACAGGGTTGCCCGGGGAGCTGTTTTTT
v_gene: TRBV18; abundance: -; d_gene: -; j_gene: TRBJ2-1; CDR3aa: CASSPGSTLSWYNEQFF; CDR3nt: TGTGCCAGCTCTCCGGGGTCAACCCTCTCCTGGTACAATGAGCAGTTCTTC
v_gene: TRBV19; abundance: -; d_gene: TRBD1; j_gene: TRBJ1-2; CDR3aa: CASSIPGQNYGYTF; CDR3nt: TGTGCCAGTAGTATACCGGGACAGAACTATGGCTACACCTTC
v_gene: TRBV7-8; abundance: -; d_gene: TRBD2; j_gene: TRBJ2-7; CDR3aa: CASSLVFAGGYEQYF; CDR3nt: TGTGCCAGCAGCTTAGTGTTTGCGGGGGGCTACGAGCAGTACTTC
v_gene: TRBV29-1; abundance: -; d_gene: -; j_gene: TRBJ1-5; CDR3aa: CSVGSSAEQPQHF; CDR3nt: TGCAGCGTTGGGTCGAGCGCCGAGCAGCCCCAGCATTTT
v_gene: TRBV29-1; abundance: -; d_gene: -; j_gene: TRBJ2-2; CDR3aa: CSVGATGELFF; CDR3nt: TGCAGCGTTGGAGCGACCGGGGAGCTGTTTTTT
v_gene: TRBV30; abundance: -; d_gene: TRBD1; j_gene: TRBJ1-5; CDR3aa: CAWSQGQGSNQPQHF; CDR3nt: TGTGCCTGGAGTCAAGGACAGGGTAGCAATCAGCCCCAGCATTTT
v_gene: TRBV7-2; abundance: few; d_gene: -; j_gene: TRBJ1-2; CDR3aa: CASSLEALALYGYTF; CDR3nt: TGTGCCAGCAGCTTAGAAGCCCTAGCCCTCTATGGCTACACCTTC
v_gene: TRBV6-6; abundance: -; d_gene: -; j_gene: TRBJ1-4; CDR3aa: CASCTHWELEKLFF; CDR3nt: TGTGCCAGCTGTACTCATTGGGAGCTTGAAAAACTGTTTTTT
v_gene: TRBV5-1; abundance: once; d_gene: TRBD2; j_gene: TRBJ2-1; CDR3aa: CASSLRAGLGDNEQFF; CDR3nt: TGCGCCAGCAGCTTGAGGGCGGGACTAGGGGACAATGAGCAGTTCTTC
v_gene: TRBV2; abundance: -; d_gene: -; j_gene: TRBJ1-2; CDR3aa: CASSGRNPIPEPGRRWHYGYTF; CDR3nt: TGTGCCAGCAGTGGAAGGAACCCTATACCAGAACCCGGGAGACGATGGCACTATGGCTACACCTTC
v_gene: TRBV6-1; abundance: -; d_gene: TRBD1; j_gene: TRBJ1-1; CDR3aa: CASSSSRGQTEAFF; CDR3nt: TGTGCCAGCAGTTCGTCCAGGGGGCAGACTGAAGCTTTCTTT
v_gene: TRBV6-6; abundance: -; d_gene: -; j_gene: TRBJ2-2; CDR3aa: CASSYGGRGNGELFF; CDR3nt: TGTGCCAGCAGTTACGGGGGCAGGGGAAACGGGGAGCTGTTTTTT
v_gene: TRBV6-2/TRBV6-3; abundance: once; d_gene: -; j_gene: TRBJ1-1; CDR3aa: CASSYSGVTEAFF; CDR3nt: TGTGCCAGCAGTTACTCAGGGGTGACTGAAGCTTTCTTT